This TCR beta chain was observed in a study of shared clonotypes between healthy human individuals. Study in general: The donor pool was made up of a couple of women and three men aged 18 to 49. The study's findings and limits: The study found about 5% of naive CD4 clonotypes shared across a handful of donors.

In germline, CDR1 is SGHTA, CDR2 FQGNSA. Trimming removed 4 bases at V and 6 bases at J, with 15 bases between. This CDR3 has 14 amino acids. As for this clone: The antigen remains undetermined.

Profiled with immunoSEQ multiplex PCR; TCRdb holds only in-frame clones, not every one. The sample yields 1,400,000 or so clones, approximately 98.5% seen once. Source material: naive CD4+ T cells sorted from blood. Described subset: CD45RA+ positively selected. This TCR derives from a young man in good health. The rearrangement joins TRBV7-2 to TRBJ1-1; D is unresolved. CDR3 region: CASSSLLVGAEAFF. The CDR3, as DNA: TGTGCCAGCAGCTCCCTCCTCGTAGGCGCTGAAGCTTTCTTT.